This T cell receptor (beta chain) was identified in a study of post-analysis software for immune sequencing data. Notes on the study in general: The five TRBV segments detected at higher frequency in patients than in controls included TRBV5-6, TRBV5-1 and TRBV20-1.

cDNA libraries for TCR beta contained unique molecular identifiers. TCRdb re-called the PCR reads with MiXCR, one entry per CDR3 protein. The sample holds about 770,000 distinct CDR3 sequences; about 43% are singletons and the top ten take over 4.5%. With regard to this clonotype: Its antigen is undetermined.

Germline CDR1 is SEHNR and CDR2 is FQNEAQ (reference sequence). This CDR3 comprises 17 residues. V trimming: 5 bases; J trimming: 7 bases; junction bases outside the gene matches: 14. Material for sequencing was blood. This sequence originates from a girl between 10 and 17 years old with multiple sclerosis. This chain uses TRBV7-9 with TRBJ2-7, with TRBD2 matching over 13 bases. DNA for the CDR3: TGTGCCAGCAGCCCCCCGACTAGCGGGGGGAACCCTTGGGAGCAGTACTTC. Its protein is CASSPPTSGGNPWEQYF.